This T cell receptor beta chain was recovered during a study of neurological immune-mediated disorders. Looking at the study overall: Of the approximately 34 patients who had multiple sclerosis, approximately 31 had the relapsing-remitting form and 3 had the secondary progressive form. Study results and caveats: TCR clonal expansion peaked in HTLV-1-associated myelopathy patients and was lowest in multiple sclerosis patients.

The authors produced cDNA by 5'RACE using 10-nucleotide random UMIs. Over 160 million TCR-beta sequences from 15-18 subjects came from every sequencing run. One entry per CDR3 protein results from TCRdb running MiXCR on the 5' RACE reads. Among about 55,000 distinct CDR3 sequences listed, over 3.5% were seen once. Germline CDR1 is MNHEY and CDR2 is SVGEGT. Losses at the gene ends were 7 bases for V and 6 bases for J; bases not matched to a gene: 8. The CDR3 is made up of 14 amino acids. This clonotype was recorded at least ten times. Its matching antigen is unknown. The rearrangement uses TRBV6-2 or TRBV6-3 and TRBJ1-5; TRBD1 agrees at 8 bases. Sequencing was performed on CD4+ T cells from blood. This receptor was identified in a woman in her forties with multiple sclerosis. The CDR3 bases are TGTGCCAGCACCTACAGGGGGAGAAGTCAGCCCCAGCATTTT. Translation: CASTYRGRSQPQHF.